The TCR beta chain described here comes from a study of cytomegalovirus exposure and HLA in healthy donors (TCRdb year 2017). Concerning the study at large: The roughly 670 repertoires of the first cohort and the 110 or so validation repertoires were produced on the same platform, according to a later analysis. The study aimed to test whether cataloging public T cell receptors could reveal signatures of past pathogen exposure. To predict cytomegalovirus infection status, the study brought together high-throughput TCR immunosequencing, statistical association of individual TCRs with disease status, and machine learning. In addition to the first cohort of approximately 670 subjects, a separate validation cohort of about 120 different subjects was used.

Results and caveats for the whole study, not just this receptor: The authors suggested that the approach could potentially be extended to other disease states and immunological phenotypes. In both the original and validation cohorts, the classifier was reported to diagnose cytomegalovirus status with high specificity and sensitivity. The study listed 150 to 200 TCR beta chains as associated with cytomegalovirus. In a later analysis, TCRs clustered in the first cohort were found to also tend to co-occur in the 120 or so validation repertoires, with approximately 94% of cluster scores above 0. While some public TCRs were present in many individuals, most TCR sequences turned up only very rarely across donors. All 120 or so repertoires were used to score co-occurrence in the validation cohort in a later analysis, because that analysis had no HLA typing for the cohort. In vitro tests confirmed that a few of the cytomegalovirus-associated TCR beta chains recognize cytomegalovirus antigens.

The donors were included in the validation cohort of over a hundred subjects, a group kept apart from the 666-subject first cohort. The CDR3 sequence holds 19 residues, the cysteine and phenylalanine included. Only the CDR3 DNA is retained, 57 bases long and in frame from the first base. Here V drops 0 bases and J drops 2 bases, and the junction holds 13 bases not matched to any gene. Taken from the germline V gene, the CDR1 and CDR2 loops are MGHRA and YSYEKL. Library preparation employed the immunoSEQ multiplex PCR assay. On the study's bioinformatics: A statistical classification framework was built to diagnose cytomegalovirus status from the catalog of TCR beta chain sequences. TCRdb mirrors the immuneACCESS table, restricted to in-frame sequences. Some clones are absent from its copies; in checked studies, under half trace to an unresolved V gene, and the reason for the others is unknown. That table gives V, J and clone size, and the DNA gave D and trimming. For this sample there are 82,000 or so clones; around 94% appear just once. The ten largest account for 0.65% to 0.8% of the sample.

In this sample, this clone turned up once. The specificity of this receptor is unknown. No much larger clone exists at a distance of one base, and base qualities are not known. Recombination linked TRBV4-1 to TRBJ2-1; the junction holds 7 bases that match TRBD2. The receptor comes from a young man in good health and CMV-seronegative. Material for sequencing was PBMCs. Here is the DNA: TGCGCCAGCAGCCAAGATTTGGGGAACGGGAGGTCCACCTACAATGAGCAGTTCTTC. The resulting protein is CASSQDLGNGRSTYNEQFF.